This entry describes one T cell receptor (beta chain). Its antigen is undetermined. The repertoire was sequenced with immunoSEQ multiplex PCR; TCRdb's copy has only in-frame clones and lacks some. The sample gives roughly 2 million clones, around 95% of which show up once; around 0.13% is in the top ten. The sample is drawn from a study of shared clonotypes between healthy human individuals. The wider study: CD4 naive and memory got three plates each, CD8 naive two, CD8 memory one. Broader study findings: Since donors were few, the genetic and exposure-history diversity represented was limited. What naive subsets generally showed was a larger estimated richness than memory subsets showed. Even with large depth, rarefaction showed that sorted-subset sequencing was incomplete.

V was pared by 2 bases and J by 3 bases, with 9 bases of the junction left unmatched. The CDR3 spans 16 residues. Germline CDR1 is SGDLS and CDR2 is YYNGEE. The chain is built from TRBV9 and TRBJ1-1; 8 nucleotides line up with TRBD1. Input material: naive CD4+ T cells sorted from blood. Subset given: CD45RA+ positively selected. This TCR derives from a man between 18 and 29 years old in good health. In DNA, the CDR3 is TGTGCCAGCAGCGTTGGAGGTGGACAGGGATACACTGAAGCTTTCTTT. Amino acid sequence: CASSVGGGQGYTEAFF.